This T cell receptor beta chain was found in a study of a mutant IDH1 vaccine in newly diagnosed glioma. Study in general: Vaccine dosing followed radiotherapy by 4-6 weeks, or accompanied temozolomide cycles. Radiotherapy, temozolomide, or both had been given previously, and both were given to most. There were approximately 60% males and around 40% females among treated patients, whose mean age was approximately 41 years. Study results and limitations: Pseudoprogression appeared unlinked to shifts in leading peripheral T cell clonotypes.

For this clone: Its antigen remains unknown. At one of its ends the junction is not consistent with the germline gene, which may arise from a read error.

Clones were sequenced by immunoSEQ multiplex PCR, and TCRdb holds only the in-frame ones, with some missing. The repertoire has some 80,000 clones, more than 80% of them found once; the top ten carry approximately 0.8%. The time point denotes: week 23, last vaccination. Vaccine doses each comprised 300 ug of mutant IDH1 20-mer peptide, with topical imiquimod. Germline CDR1 KGHSH, CDR2 LQKENI. This CDR3 has 15 residues. This clonotype was obtained from a woman aged 50 to 65 with glioma. V is TRBV18 and J is TRBJ1-1; 7 nucleotides align to TRBD1. The sample here was PBMCs, taken from a glioma patient whose treatment included an IDH1 peptide vaccine. Written as DNA, the CDR3 is TGTGCCAGCTCCCCACCATCCGGGACAGAGGGTGAAGCTTTCTTT. This codes for CASSPPSGTEGEAFF.